The table lists the clone carrying this TCR beta chain with many counts. This CDR3 is 15 amino acids long. J lost 3 bases, V lost 2 bases, and 2 bases had no gene match. CDR1 and CDR2 from the germline V gene are SGHNT and YENEEA. The data were obtained in a study of CD8+CD57+ T cells in acquired aplastic anemia. Study at large: When averaged, DNA from sorted CD4+ and CD8+ cells came to 3.2 ug.

Patients picked for sequencing had shown CD8+CD57+ cell expansion detected by flow cytometry. Genomic DNA provided the template from which TCR beta VDJ and CDR3 profiles were obtained. MiXCR, run by TCRdb on the reads, gives a single entry per CDR3 protein. The sample holds more than 150,000 distinct CDR3 sequences, just under 50% seen once. This receptor was obtained from a human donor with aplastic anemia. Sequenced sample: sorted CD4+, CD8+, or CD8+CD57+ T cells (not recorded which) from PBMCs. V gene TRBV11-3 combines with J gene TRBJ2-5, with 11 bases identical to TRBD1. CDR3: CASSLWDRGEETQYF. CDR3 DNA: TGTGCCAGCAGCTTATGGGACAGGGGGGAAGAGACCCAGTACTTC.